These T cell receptor beta chains were read from a single sample in a study of T cell responses to AZD1222 COVID-19 vaccine. This table comes from immunoSEQ multiplex PCR, and its TCRdb copy is limited to in-frame clones, with some not included. The table has around 100,000 clones, about 92% seen once; the top ten hold around 4.8%. The starting material was peripheral blood, obtained on day 0 of AZD1222 vaccination. The source is an adult in good health. Both conserved end residues are part of each CDR3. Each record gives: J gene, D gene, clone size, V gene, CDR3 protein, CDR3 DNA. A D gene is named only where the DNA matches it firmly. Clone sizes are given selectively: once, few, many, or a class where the clone is expanded.

TRBJ1-2,NA,NA,TRBV6-5,CASSSSRVQGYGYTF,TGTGCCAGCAGTTCCTCCAGGGTCCAGGGGTATGGCTACACCTTC
TRBJ1-6,NA,NA,TRBV15,CATSGGGSRLGLHF,TGTGCCACCAGCGGGGGGGGTTCCCGTCTCGGCCTCCACTTT
TRBJ1-6,TRBD1,NA,TRBV30,CAWTGGDNSPLHF,TGTGCCTGGACAGGGGGTGATAATTCACCCCTCCACTTT
TRBJ2-2,NA,NA,TRBV9,CASSVDSSRRTGELFF,TGTGCCAGCAGCGTAGATTCTTCAAGGCGGACCGGGGAGCTGTTTTTT
TRBJ1-1,NA,NA,TRBV3-1/TRBV3-2,CASSPRGLNTEAFF,TGTGCCAGCAGCCCCAGGGGTCTGAACACTGAAGCTTTCTTT
TRBJ1-5,NA,NA,TRBV7-2,CASSLAVHDQPQHF,TGTGCCAGCAGCTTAGCGGTCCACGATCAGCCCCAGCATTTT
TRBJ1-5,NA,once,TRBV7-2,CASSLSRHQPQHF,TGTGCCAGCAGCTTGTCCAGGCATCAGCCCCAGCATTTT
TRBJ1-1,TRBD1,NA,TRBV9,CASGQGGYAEAFF,TGTGCCAGCGGACAGGGAGGTTATGCTGAAGCTTTCTTT
TRBJ1-5,NA,NA,TRBV4-1,CASSQDPGSVQPQHF,TGCGCCAGCAGCCAAGATCCAGGGTCTGTTCAGCCCCAGCATTTT
TRBJ2-7,TRBD1,NA,TRBV27,CASSLEWQGAGEQYF,TGTGCCAGCAGTTTAGAATGGCAGGGGGCGGGCGAGCAGTACTTC
TRBJ2-7,NA,NA,TRBV6-2/TRBV6-3,CASSYEWTYEQYF,TGTGCCAGCAGTTATGAGTGGACCTACGAGCAGTACTTC